The rows below give T cell receptor beta chains drawn from one sample of a study of shared clonotypes between healthy human individuals. Assay: immunoSEQ multiplex PCR; the TCRdb copy retains only in-frame clones and omits some. This table holds 2,500,000 or so clones, roughly nine tenths found once. Source material: naive CD4+ T cells sorted from blood. The receptors here all came from a man between 18 and 29 years old in good health. CDR3s include the opening cysteine and the closing phenylalanine or tryptophan. A D gene is named only where the DNA matches it firmly. A row's size may be missing; if present it is once, few, many or a size class.

V,size,J,D,DNA,CDR3
TRBV13,once,TRBJ1-2,-,TGTGCCAGCAGGGCTGCTCGATGGACATCCGATTTACATAACTATGGCTACACCTTC,CASRAARWTSDLHNYGYTF
TRBV27,-,TRBJ2-7,-,TGTGCCAGCAGTTTTCCAGGGGGGGGCGAGCAGTACTTC,CASSFPGGGEQYF
TRBV5-6,-,TRBJ2-5,TRBD2,TGTGCCAGCAGCTCGGAGGGACTAGCGGGAGGAGTGACCCAGTACTTC,CASSSEGLAGGVTQYF
TRBV7-2,-,TRBJ2-7,-,TGTGCCAGCACTTGGCCGGGCGGTTCCTACGAGCAGTACTTC,CASTWPGGSYEQYF
TRBV6-6,-,TRBJ2-3,TRBD1,TGTGCCAGCATCTATGCAGGGGGCACCACAGATACGCAGTATTTT,CASIYAGGTTDTQYF
TRBV21-1,-,TRBJ1-2,-,TGTGCCAGCACGCGACGTGGGACAGTAGCGGACTATGGCTACACCTTC,CASTRRGTVADYGYTF
TRBV7-9,-,TRBJ1-2,TRBD1,TGTGCCAGCAGCTTCGGACAGGAGGAACCTGGCTACACCTTC,CASSFGQEEPGYTF
TRBV18,-,TRBJ1-6,-,TGTGCCAGCTCACCACTAGGACCTCAAAGCTCCTATAATTCACCCCTCCACTTT,CASSPLGPQSSYNSPLHF
TRBV21-1,-,TRBJ2-7,-,TGTGCCAGCAGCGGATCGACTAGCTACGAGCAGTACTTC,CASSGSTSYEQYF
TRBV18,-,TRBJ2-7,TRBD1,TGTGCCAGCTCATCAGGGACAGGCAAAGACGAGCAGTACTTC,CASSSGTGKDEQYF
TRBV7-9,-,TRBJ2-7,-,TGTGCCAGCAGCCCCCGGGACTTCTCCTACGAGCAGTACTTC,CASSPRDFSYEQYF
TRBV6-5,-,TRBJ2-7,-,TGTGCCAGCAGTTACGATGAGGGACACGAGCAGTACTTC,CASSYDEGHEQYF
TRBV5-6,-,TRBJ1-6,-,TGTGCCAGCAGCTTGGACAGGGCTTCACCCCTCCACTTT,CASSLDRASPLHF
TRBV5-4,-,TRBJ2-2,TRBD2,TGTGCCAGCAGCTTACGAGCGGGGCTCAACACCGGGGAGCTGTTTTTT,CASSLRAGLNTGELFF
TRBV27,-,TRBJ2-1,TRBD1,TGTGCCAGCAGTTCCCCCTCCACGGGACAGCCGTCTTGGCAGTTCTTC,CASSSPSTGQPSWQFF
TRBV30,few,TRBJ1-5,-,TGTGCCTGGAGTGTAGGGGACAAATATCAGCCCCAGCATTTT,CAWSVGDKYQPQHF
TRBV5-1,-,TRBJ2-6,-,TGCGCCAGCAGCTTGGCAGGAGCCGGGGCCAACGTCCTGACTTTC,CASSLAGAGANVLTF
TRBV10-3,-,TRBJ2-7,-,TGTGCCATCAGTGTGGCAGGAACCGAGCAGTACTTC,CAISVAGTEQYF
TRBV5-1,-,TRBJ1-4,-,TGCGCCAGCAGCTTGGCGGGGGATGAAAAACTGTTTTTT,CASSLAGDEKLFF
TRBV14,few,TRBJ1-5,-,TGTGCCAGCAGCCACCTAGGGGTTAATCAGCCCCAGCATTTT,CASSHLGVNQPQHF
TRBV5-1,once,TRBJ2-2,TRBD2,TGCGCCAGCAGCTTGAGGGCTAGCGGGGGCGGCACCGGGGAGCTGTTTTTT,CASSLRASGGGTGELFF
TRBV4-1,-,TRBJ2-2,-,TGCGCCAGCAGCCTTCGATCAGGGAAGAACACCGGGGAGCTGTTTTTT,CASSLRSGKNTGELFF
TRBV5-4,-,TRBJ1-1,TRBD1,TGTGCCAGCAGCTTGGGGACAGGGGGTCGTGGCACTGAAGCTTTCTTT,CASSLGTGGRGTEAFF
TRBV5-1,-,TRBJ2-1,-,TGCGCCAGCAGCTTGGGGACTATGCCCAACAATGAGCAGTTCTTC,CASSLGTMPNNEQFF
TRBV9,-,TRBJ2-3,-,TGTGCCAGCAGCCTAAGTAGCATGGGGGGCACAGATACGCAGTATTTT,CASSLSSMGGTDTQYF
TRBV20-1,-,TRBJ2-3,-,TGCAGTGCTAGATGGGGGAATACGCAGTATTTT,CSARWGNTQYF
TRBV7-8,once,TRBJ1-6,-,TGTGCCAGCAGCTTAGGTGGTGCACCCCTCCACTTT,CASSLGGAPLHF
TRBV7-2,-,TRBJ1-2,-,TGTGCCAGCAGCTTAGGGGGGACGCCAATGAGTGGCTACACCTTC,CASSLGGTPMSGYTF
TRBV28,-,TRBJ2-3,-,TGTGCCAGCCCTCCGAGGGACGCCTCCCCAGATACGCAGTATTTT,CASPPRDASPDTQYF
TRBV5-4,once,TRBJ2-3,TRBD2,TGTGCCAGCAGCCCAGGGACTAGCGGGGGGGATACAGATACGCAGTATTTT,CASSPGTSGGDTDTQYF
TRBV6-6,-,TRBJ2-3,-,TGTGCCAGCGGGCTAGAGGATACGCAGTATTTT,CASGLEDTQYF
TRBV19,-,TRBJ1-5,-,TGTGCCAGTAGTATTCAGGGTACTTATAGCAATCAGCCCCAGCATTTT,CASSIQGTYSNQPQHF
TRBV19,-,TRBJ1-2,-,TGTGCCAGTAGCCCGACAGGAACTTCTAACTATGGCTACACCTTC,CASSPTGTSNYGYTF
TRBV11-2,-,TRBJ2-7,TRBD1,TGTGCCAGCAGCCAAAATCGGGACAGGGTTTACGAGCAGTACTTC,CASSQNRDRVYEQYF
TRBV7-8,-,TRBJ2-3,-,TGTGCCAGCAGGGGTCAAGGTACGCAGTATTTT,CASRGQGTQYF
TRBV6-1,once,TRBJ1-4,-,TGTGCCAGCAGTGAAACTTATGAAAAACTGTTTTTT,CASSETYEKLFF
TRBV30,-,TRBJ2-5,-,TGTGCCTGGAGTGGGAGAGAGACCCAGTACTTC,CAWSGRETQYF
TRBV2,-,TRBJ1-5,-,TGTGCCAGCAGTGGTGGGAGCACTCGTATTTTCAATCAGCCCCAGCATTTT,CASSGGSTRIFNQPQHF
TRBV11-3,-,TRBJ2-3,-,TGTGCCAGCAGCTCGGGGGGCACAGATACGCAGTATTTT,CASSSGGTDTQYF
TRBV2,-,TRBJ2-3,TRBD2,TGTGCCAGCAGTGTGACTAGCACCACAGATACGCAGTATTTT,CASSVTSTTDTQYF
TRBV7-9,-,TRBJ2-7,TRBD2,TGTGCCAGCCAGCGGGGGGGCTCCTACGAGCAGTACTTC,CASQRGGSYEQYF
TRBV18,few,TRBJ1-6,-,TGTGCCAGCTCACCACTTGGACTGTCACCCCTCCACTTT,CASSPLGLSPLHF
TRBV27,once,TRBJ2-2,-,TGTGCCAGCAGTTTAGGGCAGACCGGGGAGCTGTTTTTT,CASSLGQTGELFF